Below, 26 T cell receptor beta chains from the same sample are listed, as sequenced in a study of PD-1 blockade in classical Hodgkin lymphoma. Relapse was seen in all patients after autologous stem cell transplantation, and brentuximab vedotin exposure was variable. Clones were sequenced by immunoSEQ multiplex PCR, and TCRdb holds only the in-frame ones, with some missing. The repertoire holds approximately 17,000 clones, with roughly 80% as singletons. Source: peripheral blood mononuclear cells (PBMCs), taken at baseline. All receptors come from a human donor with classical Hodgkin lymphoma.

This clone was seen only a few times. This chain joins TRBV30 and TRBJ1-5; D possibly corresponds to TRBD1 (5 bases). Germline-derived CDR1 and CDR2 are GTSNPN and SVGIG (reference sequence). This CDR3 comprises 15 residues. Trimming took off 2 bases at V and 3 bases at J, with 14 bases between the two ends. This CDR3 reads CAWSSEGRNNQPQHF. The CDR3, as DNA: TGTGCCTGGAGTTCAGAGGGACGAAACAATCAGCCCCAGCATTTT.

The chain carries TRBV29-1 and TRBJ2-1; a possible D gene is TRBD1 (6 bases). This CDR3 comprises 17 residues. The V end was cut by 1 base, the J end by 0 bases, with 16 bases between. Germline CDR1 reads SQVTM; CDR2 reads ANQGSEA. Here the CDR3 DNA reads TGCAGCGTTGAAGGCCATAACAGGGTGAGCTCCTACAATGAGCAGTTCTTC. This sequence encodes CSVEGHNRVSSYNEQFF.

As for this clone: Relative to the germline gene, one junction end is altered; a read error may explain this. The V and J genes are TRBV2 and TRBJ2-4, with a weak D call TRBD2 (5 bases). The CDR3 covers 14 residues. Looked up from germline, CDR1 is SNHLY and CDR2 is FYNNEI. CDR3 bases: TGTGCCAGCAGTGCGTCCCTAGCCCAAAACATTCAGTACTTC. Translating it yields CASSASLAQNIQYF.

The chain is built from TRBV5-1 and TRBJ2-1; 11 bases line up with TRBD2. Losses at the gene ends were 0 bases for V and 8 bases for J; bases not matched to a gene: 7. This CDR3 spans 16 amino acids. From germline, CDR1 is SGHRS and CDR2 YFSETQ. CDR3 sequence reads: CASSLATSGSQDEQFF. The CDR3 DNA reads as TGCGCCAGCAGCTTGGCTACTAGCGGGAGTCAGGATGAGCAGTTCTTC.

This chain connects TRBV19 to TRBJ1-4; 12 bases are a match to TRBD1. Germline V gene lookup returns CDR1 LNHDA and CDR2 SQIVND (reference sequence). V lost 5 bases to trimming and J lost 8 bases; unmatched junction nucleotides: 18. The CDR3 is made up of 19 amino acids. The CDR3 spells CASSSGDRDRGPKREKLFF. DNA for the CDR3: TGTGCCAGTAGTTCTGGGGACCGGGACAGGGGGCCGAAAAGGGAAAAACTGTTTTTT.

The chain couples TRBV6-1 to TRBJ2-7, with TRBD2 identical over 10 bases. Germline CDR1 is MNHNS and CDR2 is SASEGT. This CDR3 region has 16 residues. V dropped 3 bases and J dropped 0; count of bases not matched to a gene: 5. CDR3 residues: CASSDGLAGASYEQYF. The CDR3 DNA follows: TGTGCCAGCAGTGATGGGCTAGCGGGGGCCTCCTACGAGCAGTACTTC.

The chain joins TRBV19 to TRBJ2-1, with 9 bases fitting TRBD1. J gave up 8 bases and V 7 bases, and 12 bases lay outside the gene matches. The CDR3 length is 15 residues. Germline V gene lookup returns CDR1 LNHDA and CDR2 SQIVND (reference sequence). Here the CDR3 reads CASIPTGGRGYEQFF. The CDR3 coding sequence is TGTGCCAGTATCCCGACAGGGGGTCGGGGATATGAGCAGTTCTTC.

This rearrangement joins TRBV9 to TRBJ2-1, with 12 positions matching TRBD1. The J segment lost 15 bases and the V segment lost 0 bases, leaving 10 bases of the junction unmatched. Looked up from germline, CDR1 is SGDLS and CDR2 is YYNGEE. This CDR3 is built from 15 residues. CDR3 DNA sequence: TGTGCCAGCAGCGTAGCGGGACAGGGGGCACCCATCCGGTTCTTC. Its translation: CASSVAGQGAPIRFF.

The table lists this clone with a few counts. The chain employs TRBV19 and TRBJ1-1; D gene ambiguous. Trimming took off 5 bases at V and 1 base at J, with 5 bases between the two ends. This CDR3 region has 12 residues. The germline CDR1 and CDR2 sequences are LNHDA and SQIVND (reference sequence). CDR3 residues: CASSYRNTEAFF. The CDR3 bases are TGTGCCAGTAGTTATCGGAACACTGAAGCTTTCTTT.

Sample share makes this clone medium-sized. This sequence joins TRBV25-1 and TRBJ1-1; D is possibly TRBD1 (5 bases). Trimming left V 4 bases short and J 2 bases short, with 8 bases between. The CDR3 sequence is 13 residues long. Germline V gene data show CDR1 as MGHDK and CDR2 as SYGVNS. CDR3 nucleotides: TGTGCCAGCAGTGTAGGGGTAAACACTGAAGCTTTCTTT. Its translation: CASSVGVNTEAFF.

The rearrangement uses TRBV5-1 and TRBJ2-7; 8 bases line up with TRBD1. CDR3 length equals 13 residues. With 4 bases clipped from V and 6 bases from J, the junction kept 6 bases outside the gene matches. Germline V gene data show CDR1 as SGHRS and CDR2 as YFSETQ. The CDR3 bases are TGCGCCAGCAGCGGCGGACAGGGTGGCGAGCAGTACTTC. Encoded protein: CASSGGQGGEQYF.

The V call is TRBV2, the J call TRBJ1-2; the D gene is possibly TRBD1 (6 bases). The germline V gene encodes CDR1 SNHLY and CDR2 FYNNEI. This CDR3 has 15 residues. V was trimmed by 6 bases and J by 6 bases, leaving 20 bases between them. The CDR3 region is CASREQAQGRHGYTF. DNA for the CDR3: TGTGCCAGCAGAGAACAAGCACAGGGTCGGCATGGCTACACCTTC.

This sequence joins TRBV19 and TRBJ2-7; D uncertain. CDR1 is LNHDA, CDR2 SQIVND, per germline (reference sequence). The CDR3 extends over 12 amino acids. V gave up 5 bases and J gave up 13 bases, with 18 bases separating them. DNA for the CDR3: TGTGCCAGTAGTTCTCGGGCCAGTCACCCATACTTC. Protein product: CASSSRASHPYF.

This chain connects TRBV6-1 to TRBJ1-5, with 8 bases identical to TRBD1. CDR1 is MNHNS, CDR2 SASEGT, per germline. J was trimmed by 4 bases and V by 11 bases; bases with no gene match: 4. The CDR3 is 12 residues long. The chain's CDR3 is CAHRGRNQPQHF. The CDR3 region has the DNA TGTGCCCACAGGGGGAGGAATCAGCCCCAGCATTTT.

The rearrangement joins TRBV6-1 to TRBJ1-2; D remains ambiguous. CDR3 length equals 14 residues. Germline CDR1 MNHNS, CDR2 SASEGT. V was pared by 10 bases and J by 3 bases, with 18 bases between. CDR3 sequence: CATVDGKGHYGYTF. CDR3 in DNA: TGTGCCACCGTTGACGGGAAGGGCCACTATGGCTACACCTTC.

This rearrangement joins TRBV6-5 to TRBJ2-1; D tentatively reads TRBD1 or TRBD2 (5 bases each). CDR3 length: 16 residues. Germline V gene data show CDR1 as MNHEY and CDR2 as SVGAGI. V dropped 0 bases and J dropped 6 bases, with 15 bases sitting between them. The CDR3 loop reads CASSYSSGDSLNEQFF. CDR3 coding DNA: TGTGCCAGCAGTTACTCGAGCGGTGACAGCCTCAATGAGCAGTTCTTC.

The gene calls are TRBV5-4 and TRBJ2-7, with TRBD2 matching over 9 bases. The CDR3 covers 15 residues. Germline lookup yields CDR1 SGHNT and CDR2 YYREEE (reference sequence). The V gene end was trimmed by 4 bases and the J gene end by 6 bases; junction bases not matched to a gene: 11. CDR3 bases: TGTGCCAGCAGCCTAAAGCGGGAGGTACTAGGCGAGCAGTACTTC. This codes for CASSLKREVLGEQYF.

DNA of the CDR3: TGTGCCAGCTCACTAGGACTCTCCCTAAACACCGGGGAGCTGTTTTTT. The encoded protein is CASSLGLSLNTGELFF. The V and J genes are TRBV18 and TRBJ2-2; D may be TRBD2 (5 bases). Germline CDR1 is KGHSH and CDR2 is LQKENI. V was clipped by 4 bases and J by 2 bases, with 14 bases between them. CDR3 length: 16 amino acids.

This chain joins TRBV2 and TRBJ2-4; D perhaps matches TRBD1 (5 bases). Trimming removed 5 bases at V and 0 bases at J, with 11 bases between. The CDR3 sequence is 15 residues long. Germline lookup yields CDR1 SNHLY and CDR2 FYNNEI. CDR3 sequence: CASSTGALAKNIQYF. CDR3 sequence (DNA): TGTGCCAGCAGTACAGGAGCCCTAGCCAAAAACATTCAGTACTTC. The full variable domain, completed using reference TRBV2 and TRBJ2-4, is EPEVTQTPSHQVTQMGQEVILRCVPISNHLYFYWYRQILGQKVEFLVSFYNNEISEKSEIFDDQFSVERPDGSNFTLKIRSTKLEDSAMYFCASSTGALAKNIQYFGAGTRLSVL.

In this sample, this clone turned up a few times. CDR3 sequence reads: CASRVNSGNTIYF. Written as DNA, the CDR3 is TGTGCCAGCCGGGTGAACTCTGGAAACACCATATATTTT. V gene TRBV2 combines with J gene TRBJ1-3, with unresolved D. The CDR3 length is 13 residues. V was trimmed by 8 bases and J by 0 bases, leaving 8 bases between them. Germline V gene data show CDR1 as SNHLY and CDR2 as FYNNEI.

The chain joins TRBV6-6 to TRBJ2-1, with a tentative D call TRBD2 (6 bases). Germline-derived CDR1 and CDR2 are MNHNY and SVGAGI (reference sequence). The CDR3 is 13 amino acids. Trimming left V 7 bases short and J 8 bases short, with 15 bases between. The CDR3: CASNTQTSYEQFF. CDR3 coding DNA: TGTGCCAGCAACACCCAGACTAGTTATGAGCAGTTCTTC.

The chain joins TRBV7-2 to TRBJ2-1; 8 bases align to TRBD2. From germline, CDR1 is SGHTA and CDR2 FQGNSA. This CDR3 has 15 residues. Trimming at V came to 3 bases and at J to 4 bases, leaving 5 bases not matched to a gene. The CDR3 DNA follows: TGTGCCAGCAGCTTGGGACTAGGCCCGTACAATGAGCAGTTCTTC. Translated: CASSLGLGPYNEQFF.

This clone came up a few times. This chain links TRBV6-1 with TRBJ1-5; tentatively, D is TRBD1 (6 bases). The germline gives CDR1 MNHNS, CDR2 SASEGT. The CDR3 is 15 amino acids. V was cut by 2 bases and J by 5 bases, with 13 bases left in between. The CDR3: CASSEPRGPDQPQHF. Written as DNA, the CDR3 is TGTGCCAGCAGTGAACCCCGGGGGCCAGATCAGCCCCAGCATTTT.

V is TRBV11-2 and J is TRBJ2-7; 7 bases align to TRBD2. CDR1 is SGHAT, CDR2 FQNNGV, per germline. The CDR3 has 14 amino acids. With 0 bases clipped from V and 5 bases from J, the junction kept 4 bases outside the gene matches. CDR3 amino acids: CASSLEREWDEQYF. The CDR3, as DNA: TGTGCCAGCAGCTTAGAGCGGGAGTGGGACGAGCAGTACTTC.

The J gene is TRBJ1-2, the V gene TRBV6-5; no firm D call. This CDR3 is 13 amino acids long. The V gene's germline CDR1 is MNHEY and CDR2 SVGAGI. Deletions cut 2 bases from V and 4 bases from J, with 8 bases between. The CDR3 region has the DNA TGTGCCAGCAGTTACATGGGGTCCTATGGCTACACCTTC. Amino acid sequence: CASSYMGSYGYTF.

This chain joins TRBV5-6 and TRBJ2-1, with D possibly TRBD1 on 6 matching bases. The V gene's germline CDR1 is SGHDT and CDR2 YYEEEE. The V end lost 3 bases, the J end lost 7 bases, and 14 bases lay between the germline ends. This CDR3 is 14 amino acids long. This chain's CDR3 is CASSYDSQGNEQFF. CDR3 coding DNA: TGTGCCAGCAGCTACGACTCCCAGGGGAATGAGCAGTTCTTC.